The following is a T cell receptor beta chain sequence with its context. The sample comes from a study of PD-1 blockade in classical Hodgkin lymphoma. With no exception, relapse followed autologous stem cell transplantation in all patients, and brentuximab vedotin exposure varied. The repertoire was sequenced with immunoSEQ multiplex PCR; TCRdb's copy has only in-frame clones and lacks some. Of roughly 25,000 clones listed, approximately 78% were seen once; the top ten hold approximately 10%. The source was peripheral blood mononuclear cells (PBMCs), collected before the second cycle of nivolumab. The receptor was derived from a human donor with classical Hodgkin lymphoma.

The CDR3 sequence: CASSTSGRDTEAFF. In nucleotides, the CDR3 is TGTGCCAGCAGTACATCGGGACGGGACACTGAAGCTTTCTTT. The V call is TRBV25-1, the J call TRBJ1-1; D may be TRBD1 (5 bases). The CDR3 extends over 14 amino acids. Trimming cost V 5 bases and J 3 bases, with 13 bases left between them. Germline values: CDR1 MGHDK, CDR2 SYGVNS.